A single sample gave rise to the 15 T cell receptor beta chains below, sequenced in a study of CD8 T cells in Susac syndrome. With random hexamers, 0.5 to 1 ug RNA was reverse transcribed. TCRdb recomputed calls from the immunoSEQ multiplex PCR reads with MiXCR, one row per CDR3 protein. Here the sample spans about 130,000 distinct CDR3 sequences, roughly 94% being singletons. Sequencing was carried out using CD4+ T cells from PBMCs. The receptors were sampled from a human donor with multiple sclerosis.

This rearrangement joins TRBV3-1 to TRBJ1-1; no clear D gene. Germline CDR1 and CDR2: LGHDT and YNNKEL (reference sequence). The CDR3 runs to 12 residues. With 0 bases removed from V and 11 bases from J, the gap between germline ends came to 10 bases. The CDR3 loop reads CASSQEGLRAFF. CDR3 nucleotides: TGTGCCAGCAGCCAAGAAGGGTTGCGGGCTTTCTTT.

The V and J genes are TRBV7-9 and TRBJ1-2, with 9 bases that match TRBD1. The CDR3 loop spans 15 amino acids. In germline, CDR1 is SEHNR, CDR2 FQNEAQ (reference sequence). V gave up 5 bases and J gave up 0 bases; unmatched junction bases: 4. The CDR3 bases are TGTGCCAGCAGCGAGGGACAGGGTTCTAACTATGGCTACACCTTC. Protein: CASSEGQGSNYGYTF.

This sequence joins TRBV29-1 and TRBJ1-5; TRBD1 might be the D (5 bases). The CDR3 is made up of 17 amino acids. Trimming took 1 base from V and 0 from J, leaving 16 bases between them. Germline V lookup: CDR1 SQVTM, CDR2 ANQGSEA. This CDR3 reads CSVEGSRDRYSNQPQHF. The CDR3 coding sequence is TGCAGCGTTGAAGGTAGCAGGGATAGGTATAGCAATCAGCCCCAGCATTTT. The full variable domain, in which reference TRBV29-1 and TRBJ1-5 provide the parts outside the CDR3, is SAVISQKPSRDICQRGTSLTIQCQVDSQVTMMFWYRQQPGQSLTLIATANQGSEATYESGFVIDKFPISRPNLTFSTLTVSNMSPEDSSIYLCSVEGSRDRYSNQPQHFGDGTRLSIL.

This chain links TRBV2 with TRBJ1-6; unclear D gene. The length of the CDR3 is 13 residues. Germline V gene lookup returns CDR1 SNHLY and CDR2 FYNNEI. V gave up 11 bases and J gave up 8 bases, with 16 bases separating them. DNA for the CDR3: TGTGCCTCCAGGAGGCAGCCTGATTCACCCCTCCACTTT. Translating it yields CASRRQPDSPLHF.

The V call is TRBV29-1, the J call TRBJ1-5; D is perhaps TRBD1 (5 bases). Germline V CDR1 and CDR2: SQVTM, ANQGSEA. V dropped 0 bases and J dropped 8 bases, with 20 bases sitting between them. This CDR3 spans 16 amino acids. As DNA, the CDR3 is TGCAGCGTTGAAGATCGGTCGGGAAGGGGCAAAGAGCCCCAGCATTTT. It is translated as CSVEDRSGRGKEPQHF.

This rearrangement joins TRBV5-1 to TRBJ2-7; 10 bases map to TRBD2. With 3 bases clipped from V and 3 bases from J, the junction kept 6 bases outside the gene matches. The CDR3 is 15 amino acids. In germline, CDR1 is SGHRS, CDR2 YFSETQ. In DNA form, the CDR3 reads TGCGCCAGCAGCTCGGAGGTAGCGGGGGGCTACGAGCAGTACTTC. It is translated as CASSSEVAGGYEQYF. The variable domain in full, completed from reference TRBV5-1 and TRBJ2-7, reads KAGVTQTPRYLIKTRGQQVTLSCSPISGHRSVSWYQQTPGQGLQFLFEYFSETQRNKGNFPGRFSGRQFSNSRSEMNVSTLELGDSALYLCASSSEVAGGYEQYFGPGTRLTVT.

CDR3 bases: TGTGCCAGCAGCTTGGGGACAGGGAACACCGGGGAGCTGTTTTTT. It specifies CASSLGTGNTGELFF. This chain connects TRBV5-4 to TRBJ2-2; 7 nucleotides align to TRBD1. The CDR3 length is 15 residues. The V segment lost 0 bases and the J segment 1 base; nucleotides outside the gene matches: 0. Germline V gene data show CDR1 as SGHNT and CDR2 as YYREEE (reference sequence).

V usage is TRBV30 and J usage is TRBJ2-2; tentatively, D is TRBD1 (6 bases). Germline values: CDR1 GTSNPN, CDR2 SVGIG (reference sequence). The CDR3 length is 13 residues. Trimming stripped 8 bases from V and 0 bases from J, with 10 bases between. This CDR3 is CALGQPNTGELFF. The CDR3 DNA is TGTGCCCTCGGACAGCCGAACACCGGGGAGCTGTTTTTT.

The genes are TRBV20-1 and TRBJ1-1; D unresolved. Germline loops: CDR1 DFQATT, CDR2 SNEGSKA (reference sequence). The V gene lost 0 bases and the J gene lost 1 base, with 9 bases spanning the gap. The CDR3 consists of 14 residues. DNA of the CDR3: TGCAGTGCTAGAGATCGCCGATGGAACACTGAAGCTTTCTTT. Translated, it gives CSARDRRWNTEAFF.

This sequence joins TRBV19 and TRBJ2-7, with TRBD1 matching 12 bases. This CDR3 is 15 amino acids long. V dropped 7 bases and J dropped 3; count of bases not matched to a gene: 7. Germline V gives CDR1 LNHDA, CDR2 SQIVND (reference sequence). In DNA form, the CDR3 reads TGTGCCAGTACCTTTGGGACAGGGGGCAGCTACGAGCAGTACTTC. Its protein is CASTFGTGGSYEQYF.

CDR3 in DNA: TGTGCCAGCAGCCTTGACGGACAGGAACCCCTCCACTTT. Protein: CASSLDGQEPLHF. V and J are TRBV9 and TRBJ1-6; 7 nucleotides align to TRBD1. The CDR3 extends over 13 amino acids. Trimming took 4 bases from V and 12 from J; bases not matched to a gene: 7. CDR1 SGDLS and CDR2 YYNGEE come from the germline V gene.

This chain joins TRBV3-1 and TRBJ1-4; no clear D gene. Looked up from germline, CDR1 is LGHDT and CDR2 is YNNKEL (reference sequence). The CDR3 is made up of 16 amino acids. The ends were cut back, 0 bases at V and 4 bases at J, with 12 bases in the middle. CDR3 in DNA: TGTGCCAGCAGCCAAGATACAGAGAACCTTAATGAAAAACTGTTTTTT. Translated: CASSQDTENLNEKLFF.

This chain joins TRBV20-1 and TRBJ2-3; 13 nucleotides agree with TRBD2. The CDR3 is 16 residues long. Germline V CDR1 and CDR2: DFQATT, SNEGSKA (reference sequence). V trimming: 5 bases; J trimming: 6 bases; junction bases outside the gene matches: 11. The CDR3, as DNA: TGCAGTGCTTACCCCGGGACTAGCGGGGTTCGGGATACGCAGTATTTT. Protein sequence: CSAYPGTSGVRDTQYF.

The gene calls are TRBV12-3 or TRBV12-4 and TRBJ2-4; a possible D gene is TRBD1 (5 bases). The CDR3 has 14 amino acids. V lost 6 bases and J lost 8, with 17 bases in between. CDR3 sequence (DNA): TGTGCCAGCAGGACAAGATCCAGGGTAGACATTCAGTACTTC. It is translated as CASRTRSRVDIQYF.

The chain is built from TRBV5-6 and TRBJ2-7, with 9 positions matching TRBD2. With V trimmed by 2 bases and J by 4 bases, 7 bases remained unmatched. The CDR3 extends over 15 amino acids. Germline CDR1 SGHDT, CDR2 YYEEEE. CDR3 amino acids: CASSFSGRVLYEQYF. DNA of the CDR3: TGTGCCAGCAGCTTTAGCGGGAGAGTCTTGTACGAGCAGTACTTC.